This T cell receptor beta chain was observed in a study of molecular identifiers for immune sequencing clone quantification. Study-level results: Detectable among about a million naive cells, according to reports, was Jurkat TCR RNA spiked in from one cell.

As regards this clonotype: Its matching antigen is unknown.

For naive CD8 T cells, sorting used the CD8+CD4-CCR7+CD45RA+ phenotype. Previously reported methods and listed TCR primers produced the bulk TCR libraries. TCRdb reprocessed the PCR reads via MiXCR and lists one record per CDR3 protein. The data show more than 550,000 distinct CDR3 sequences, 25% seen once. CDR1 and CDR2 from the germline V gene are MDHEN and SYDVKM. The CDR3 has 14 residues. V was clipped by 5 bases and J by 7 bases, with 15 bases between them. This chain links TRBV28 with TRBJ2-1; D is uncertain. This TCR derives from a human donor in good health. Some libraries in this study had Jurkat cell RNA spiked in. The specimen sequenced was naive CD8+ T cells from blood, with Jurkat cell RNA spiked in. Documented subset: FACS-sorted CD8+CD4-CCR7+CD45RA+ naive T cells. The CDR3 DNA reads as TGTGCCAGCAGTATTGTCCTGGAGTCGAATGAGCAGTTCTTC. Translation gives CASSIVLESNEQFF.